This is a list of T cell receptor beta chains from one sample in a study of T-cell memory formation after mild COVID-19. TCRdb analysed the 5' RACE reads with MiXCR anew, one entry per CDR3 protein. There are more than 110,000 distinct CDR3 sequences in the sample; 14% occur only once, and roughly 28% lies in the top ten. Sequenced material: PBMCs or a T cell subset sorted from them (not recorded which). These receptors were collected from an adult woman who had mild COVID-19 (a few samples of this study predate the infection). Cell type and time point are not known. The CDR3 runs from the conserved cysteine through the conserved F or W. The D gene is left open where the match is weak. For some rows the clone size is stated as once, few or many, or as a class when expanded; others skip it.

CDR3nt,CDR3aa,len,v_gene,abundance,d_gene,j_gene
TGTGCCAGCAGCTCCGTTCGGGACAGTACCTACGAGCAGTACTTC,CASSSVRDSTYEQYF,15,TRBV7-6,NA,TRBD1,TRBJ2-7
TGCAGTGCTAGTTCTGGCGGGGGGTCGTCCTACAATGAGCAGTTCTTC,CSASSGGGSSYNEQFF,16,TRBV20-1,few,TRBD2,TRBJ2-1
TGCGCCAGCAGCTCGGGACAGGGGGAAATGGGCTACACCTTC,CASSSGQGEMGYTF,14,TRBV5-1,NA,TRBD1,TRBJ1-2
TGCAGTGCTAGAGGGACAGGGACCTACGAGCAGTACTTC,CSARGTGTYEQYF,13,TRBV20-1,NA,TRBD1,TRBJ2-7
TGTGCCAGCAGCAGCCCGGAACCCAGACAACCCGGGGAGCTGTTTTTT,CASSSPEPRQPGELFF,16,TRBV7-9,few,NA,TRBJ2-2
TGTGCCAGCAGCTCAACAGGGGGCCGGGGCGAGCAGTACTTC,CASSSTGGRGEQYF,14,TRBV13,NA,TRBD1,TRBJ2-7
TGTGCCACGAGAGTGGGGGGGGCCACAGATACGCAGTATTTT,CATRVGGATDTQYF,14,TRBV24-1,few,NA,TRBJ2-3
TGTGCCAGCAGTTACAATCAGCCCCAGCATTTT,CASSYNQPQHF,11,TRBV2,few,NA,TRBJ1-5
TGTGCGGCGGGAAGTGATGAGCAGTTCTTC,CAAGSDEQFF,10,TRBV30,many,NA,TRBJ2-1
TGTGCCAGCAGTGACGTGGACACCGGGGAGCTGTTTTTT,CASSDVDTGELFF,13,TRBV6-4,NA,NA,TRBJ2-2
TGTGCCATCGAGGCGACACAGGCAGATACGCAGTATTTT,CAIEATQADTQYF,13,TRBV10-3,many,NA,TRBJ2-3
TGCAGTGCTAGGATCCGGGACAGAGCCTACGAGCAGTACTTC,CSARIRDRAYEQYF,14,TRBV20-1,few,TRBD1,TRBJ2-7
TGCGCCAGCAGCTCCCTTGGCCAGGCCGTGAACACTGAAGCTTTCTTT,CASSSLGQAVNTEAFF,16,TRBV4-1,many,NA,TRBJ1-1
TGTGCCAGCAGACCTCAGGGACAGGGCACAGATACGCAGTATTTT,CASRPQGQGTDTQYF,15,TRBV12-3/TRBV12-4,few,TRBD1,TRBJ2-3
TGTGCCAGCAGAGCGGGACAGGAAGCGTCGCCCCAGCATTTT,CASRAGQEASPQHF,14,TRBV7-9,once,TRBD1,TRBJ1-5
TGTGCCAGCAGCGAACTAGCGGGGGGTTCCCCCGCAGATACGCAGTATTTT,CASSELAGGSPADTQYF,17,TRBV9,few,TRBD2,TRBJ2-3
TGCAGTGCCCCGGGCCCTACGAGGGGCAAAAACATTCAGTACTTC,CSAPGPTRGKNIQYF,15,TRBV20-1,few,NA,TRBJ2-4
TGTGCCAGCAGTCCCGAAGGGGACGTCTACGAGCAGTACTTC,CASSPEGDVYEQYF,14,TRBV9,few,NA,TRBJ2-7
TGCGCCAGCAGCCCAGGGAATGAAAAACTGTTTTTT,CASSPGNEKLFF,12,TRBV4-1,NA,NA,TRBJ1-4
TGTGCCAGCAGTGAAGAAGATCGCGGGGGATTTATGAACACTGAAGCTTTCTTT,CASSEEDRGGFMNTEAFF,18,TRBV6-1,few,NA,TRBJ1-1
TGTGCCAGCAGCGTAGGGGACAGGGAAAATACGCAGTATTTT,CASSVGDRENTQYF,14,TRBV9,NA,TRBD1,TRBJ2-3
TGCGCCAGCAGCCGGACTTCTAGCGGGGGCTTGTACAATGAGCAGTTCTTC,CASSRTSSGGLYNEQFF,17,TRBV5-1,few,TRBD2,TRBJ2-1
TGTGCCAGCAGTTACGGGGCAGGTACTAAGTTCTTC,CASSYGAGTKFF,12,TRBV6-2/TRBV6-3,few,NA,TRBJ2-1
TGTGCCAGCAGTTACGTCACTAGCGGGAGGAGGTCAGATACGCAGTATTTT,CASSYVTSGRRSDTQYF,17,TRBV6-5,few,TRBD2,TRBJ2-3
TGTGCCAGCAGCCAAGGATATGGCTACACCTTC,CASSQGYGYTF,11,TRBV4-2,few,NA,TRBJ1-2
TGTGCCAGCAGTTTGGGGATACACGAGCAGTACTTC,CASSLGIHEQYF,12,TRBV12-3/TRBV12-4,few,NA,TRBJ2-7
TGTGCCAGCAGCCCCGGCCAGGCGGGGGGGGTCAATGAGCAGTTCTTC,CASSPGQAGGVNEQFF,16,TRBV12-3/TRBV12-4,few,TRBD2,TRBJ2-1
TGCGCCAGCAGCCAATGGGGCCCGGGCTACGAGCAGTACTTC,CASSQWGPGYEQYF,14,TRBV4-1,few,NA,TRBJ2-7
TGTGCCAGCACCAGTAAGGGGGCCGGCACTGAAGCTTTCTTT,CASTSKGAGTEAFF,14,TRBV7-9,NA,TRBD1,TRBJ1-1
TGTGCCAGCGACGGAACAGGCTACGAGCAGTACTTC,CASDGTGYEQYF,12,TRBV7-9,few,NA,TRBJ2-7
TGTGCCACCAGTGATCGGCCAGATACGCAGTATTTT,CATSDRPDTQYF,12,TRBV24-1,few,NA,TRBJ2-3
TGTGCCAGCAGCTTAAGAGGTCTGTACGGGCATCAGCCCCAGCATTTT,CASSLRGLYGHQPQHF,16,TRBV13,many,NA,TRBJ1-5
TGTGCCACCGGCGGGAGCTCCTACAATGAGCAGTTCTTC,CATGGSSYNEQFF,13,TRBV15,few,TRBD2,TRBJ2-1
TGTGCCAGCAGTCCCGCCTACCCCCGTAGGGACACCGGGGAGCTGTTTTTT,CASSPAYPRRDTGELFF,17,TRBV12-3/TRBV12-4,NA,NA,TRBJ2-2
TGTGCCAGCAGCCAAGCAGGGGCCTGGGGCTACACCTTC,CASSQAGAWGYTF,13,TRBV14,few,NA,TRBJ1-2
TGTGCCAGCAGTCCTCCTACTGTTGTTTACGAGCAGTACTTC,CASSPPTVVYEQYF,14,TRBV28,few,NA,TRBJ2-7
TGTGCCAGCAGCCGCCGGTATGGACTAGCGGGGGTCCATGAGCAGTTCTTC,CASSRRYGLAGVHEQFF,17,TRBV7-2,NA,TRBD2,TRBJ2-1
TGTGCCAGCAGCTCGGGGACCGGGGAGCTGTTTTTT,CASSSGTGELFF,12,TRBV5-6,few,NA,TRBJ2-2
TGTGCCAGCAGTTCCTCCCTGAGGCGGACTGAAGCTTTCTTT,CASSSSLRRTEAFF,14,TRBV12-3/TRBV12-4,few,NA,TRBJ1-1
TGCAGTGCTAGAGATGTGGGAGAATCCTACGAGCAGTACTTC,CSARDVGESYEQYF,14,TRBV20-1,NA,NA,TRBJ2-7
TGTGCCAGCAGCCCCATACTAGCGGGGGAAGACAATGAGCAGTTCTTC,CASSPILAGEDNEQFF,16,TRBV12-3/TRBV12-4,few,TRBD2,TRBJ2-1
TGTGCCAGCAGCCTGATGAGAGGAGCTGGCACAGATACGCAGTATTTT,CASSLMRGAGTDTQYF,16,TRBV27,few,NA,TRBJ2-3
TGTGCCAGCAGCGTAGGATGGGGGAGAGGCACAGATACGCAGTATTTT,CASSVGWGRGTDTQYF,16,TRBV9,few,NA,TRBJ2-3
TGTGCCAGCAGCTTAGAAGGGGCTAGTGTGGGCACCGGGGAGCTGTTTTTT,CASSLEGASVGTGELFF,17,TRBV7-2,many,NA,TRBJ2-2
TGTGCCAGCAGTGAAAGTCAGTCGCAGTTCTTC,CASSESQSQFF,11,TRBV25-1,NA,NA,TRBJ2-1
TGCAGTGCTAGAGATCTGTGGCGGGGCGACAGGGAGCAGTTCTTC,CSARDLWRGDREQFF,15,TRBV20-1,NA,NA,TRBJ2-1
TGTGCCAGCAGTTTAATGCCGGGACCGTATGGCTACACCTTC,CASSLMPGPYGYTF,14,TRBV27,NA,NA,TRBJ1-2
TGTGCCAGCAGCTTAGAGTCCGGGGAAGAGACCCAGTACTTC,CASSLESGEETQYF,14,TRBV7-8,NA,NA,TRBJ2-5
TGTGCCAGCAGCGGAGCCGTTAGCGGGGGGAGCACAGATACGCAGTATTTT,CASSGAVSGGSTDTQYF,17,TRBV12-3/TRBV12-4,NA,TRBD2,TRBJ2-3
TGTGCCAGCAGCGCGACTAGCGGGAGCCTAATTTTAAACAATGAGCAGTTCTTC,CASSATSGSLILNNEQFF,18,TRBV27,few,TRBD2,TRBJ2-1
TGTGCCAGCAGCGTAAACCCATCGAGGGTAGGAAACAATGAGCAGTTCTTC,CASSVNPSRVGNNEQFF,17,TRBV9,NA,NA,TRBJ2-1
TGTGCCAGCAGTTTTGGTCGGAGCTCCTACAATGAGCAGTTCTTC,CASSFGRSSYNEQFF,15,TRBV27,NA,NA,TRBJ2-1